Presented here are 22 T cell receptor beta chains from one specimen sequenced in a study of graft-versus-host responses after intestinal transplantation. Generated by immunoSEQ multiplex PCR, the TCRdb table keeps only in-frame clones and is missing some. The sample holds 120,000 or so clones, about 93% seen once. These receptors' antigens are unknown. The specimen was unstimulated CD8+ T cells sorted from spleen or lymph node cells, collected before intestinal transplant. The source is a human donor who received an intestinal transplant.

The chain employs TRBV15 and TRBJ2-1, with D perhaps matching TRBD2 (5 bases). Germline CDR1 and CDR2: LNHNV and YYDKDF (reference sequence). The CDR3 runs to 16 residues. Trimming removed 3 bases from V and 0 bases from J, with 12 bases in between. The CDR3: CATSSGRVLSYNEQFF. In nucleotides, the CDR3 is TGTGCCACCAGCAGTGGGCGGGTTCTCTCCTACAATGAGCAGTTCTTC.

This chain uses TRBV15 with TRBJ1-5, with unresolved D. The CDR3 runs 15 residues. Trimming left V 0 bases short and J 7 bases short, with 13 bases between. CDR1 is LNHNV, CDR2 YYDKDF, per germline (reference sequence). In nucleotides, the CDR3 is TGTGCCACCAGCAGAGATCGGAGGGTAGGACAGCCCCAGCATTTT. Its protein product is CATSRDRRVGQPQHF. The variable domain in full, with the rest retrieved from reference TRBV15 and TRBJ1-5, is DAMVIQNPRYQVTQFGKPVTLSCSQTLNHNVMYWYQQKSSQAPKLLFHYYDKDFNNEADTPDNFQSRRPNTSFCFLDIRSPGLGDTAMYLCATSRDRRVGQPQHFGDGTRLSIL.

The chain is built from TRBV2 and TRBJ2-3; D may be TRBD2 (6 bases). The CDR3 runs to 14 residues. Trimming left V 4 bases short and J 2 bases short, with 10 bases between. Germline V lookup: CDR1 SNHLY, CDR2 FYNNEI. For the CDR3, the DNA is TGTGCCAGCAGTGGTAGCGGCCTCACAGATACGCAGTATTTT. It is translated as CASSGSGLTDTQYF.

In nucleotides, the CDR3 is TGTGCCAGCAGCAGAGACGGTGCTGCCGCCAAAAACATTCAGTACTTC. Its protein is CASSRDGAAAKNIQYF. This chain uses TRBV11-1 with TRBJ2-4; D gene uncertain. There are 16 residues in the CDR3. V dropped 5 bases and J dropped 1 base, with 15 bases sitting between them. Germline V CDR1 and CDR2: SGHAT, FQDESV (reference sequence).

The chain has TRBV19 and TRBJ1-1; TRBD1 is a possible D gene (5 bases). This CDR3 region has 14 residues. Germline V gene sequence: CDR1 LNHDA, CDR2 SQIVND (reference sequence). Trimming took off 6 bases at V and 5 bases at J, with 16 bases between the two ends. DNA for the CDR3: TGTGCCAGTAGAGTGGGGACCCTTGGGACTGAAGCTTTCTTT. Translation: CASRVGTLGTEAFF.

The chain carries TRBV30 and TRBJ1-5, with D possibly being TRBD1 (6 bases). Germline CDR1 and CDR2: GTSNPN and SVGIG (reference sequence). Trimming removed 0 bases at V and 7 bases at J, with 13 bases between. The length of the CDR3 is 14 residues. As DNA, the CDR3 is TGTGCCTGGAGTGTGGGGGACACCACCCAGCCCCAGCATTTT. Encoded protein: CAWSVGDTTQPQHF.

The CDR3 sequence is CASSPPDGQETQYF. DNA of the CDR3: TGTGCCAGCAGCCCACCGGACGGCCAAGAGACCCAGTACTTC. The chain carries TRBV9 and TRBJ2-5, with unresolved D. The germline V gene encodes CDR1 SGDLS and CDR2 YYNGEE. CDR3 length equals 14 residues. The V gene lost 4 bases and the J gene lost 1 base, with 11 bases spanning the gap.

V is TRBV6-6 and J is TRBJ1-1, with D unresolved. V was clipped by 2 bases and J by 4 bases, with 11 bases between them. The germline V gene encodes CDR1 MNHNY and CDR2 SVGAGI (reference sequence). The CDR3 has 14 residues. The CDR3 here is CASSYASFGTEAFF. CDR3 nucleotide sequence: TGTGCCAGCAGTTACGCTTCCTTTGGCACTGAAGCTTTCTTT.

In the case of this clone: The identical CDR3 is also encoded by other nucleotide sequences in the sample. The V call is TRBV27, the J call TRBJ1-5; 9 nucleotides match TRBD1. This CDR3 has 14 residues. CDR1 is MNHEY and CDR2 is SMNVEV in the germline V gene (reference sequence). V shed 3 bases, J shed 4 bases, and the junction held 1 base outside the gene matches. In DNA form, the CDR3 reads TGTGCCAGCAGTTTGGACAGGGGAAATCAGCCCCAGCATTTT. Its translation is CASSLDRGNQPQHF.

The chain recombines TRBV7-6 with TRBJ2-5, with D perhaps TRBD2 (6 bases). The CDR3 has 15 residues. Trimming took 0 bases from V and 5 from J, leaving 13 bases between them. Germline V gives CDR1 SGHVS, CDR2 FNYEAQ. The CDR3 sequence: CASSLAAERAETQYF. The CDR3 DNA reads TGTGCCAGCAGCTTAGCGGCCGAGCGGGCTGAGACCCAGTACTTC.

The V and J genes are TRBV30 and TRBJ2-3; TRBD1 agrees at 7 bases. The V segment lost 1 base and the J segment 3 bases; nucleotides outside the gene matches: 10. Germline-derived CDR1 and CDR2 are GTSNPN and SVGIG (reference sequence). The CDR3 has 16 amino acids. The CDR3 sequence is CAWSGKTGSVTDTQYF. The DNA for the CDR3 is TGTGCCTGGAGTGGTAAGACAGGGAGTGTAACAGATACGCAGTATTTT.

The DNA of the CDR3 is TGTGCCAGCAGCCCAGGTGGCGGGATGAACACCGGGGAGCTGTTTTTT. Its protein product is CASSPGGGMNTGELFF. The V and J genes are TRBV7-6 and TRBJ2-2; perhaps TRBD2 as D (6 bases). Trimming removed 5 bases at V and 1 base at J, with 14 bases between. Germline CDR1 and CDR2: SGHVS and FNYEAQ. The CDR3 is 16 residues long.

The V gene is TRBV29-1, the J gene TRBJ2-7; D not certain. CDR3 length: 12 amino acids. V shed 3 bases and J shed 6 bases, with 12 bases lying between them. The germline V gene has CDR1 SQVTM and CDR2 ANQGSEA. The CDR3 protein is CSVEVGPGEQYF. The CDR3 coding sequence is TGCAGCGTTGAGGTTGGACCGGGCGAGCAGTACTTC.

The chain recombines TRBV7-8 with TRBJ2-2, with D perhaps TRBD2 (5 bases). Germline V gene lookup returns CDR1 SGHVS and CDR2 FQNEAQ. CDR3 length equals 15 residues. V was shortened by 1 base and J by 6 bases, with 12 bases between the two germline ends. The CDR3 loop is CASSLVLASAGELFF. As DNA, the CDR3 is TGTGCCAGCAGCTTAGTTCTAGCTTCCGCCGGGGAGCTGTTTTTT.

This clone was counted once. The chain has TRBV27 and TRBJ2-7; D gene uncertain. V lost 6 bases, J lost 2 bases, and 17 bases lay in between. CDR1 MNHEY and CDR2 SMNVEV come from the germline V gene (reference sequence). This CDR3 is 15 amino acids long. The CDR3: CASRVGILGTYEQYF. CDR3 nucleotides: TGTGCCAGCAGGGTAGGCATACTCGGAACCTACGAGCAGTACTTC.

The chain uses TRBV6-1 and TRBJ2-7; a weak D match, TRBD2 (6 bases). The CDR3 contains 15 residues. Per germline, CDR1 MNHNS and CDR2 SASEGT. The ends were cut back, 1 base at V and 2 bases at J, with 12 bases in the middle. The CDR3 DNA reads as TGTGCCAGCAGTGAAGGCGGGGCACCGACCTACGAGCAGTACTTC. Protein: CASSEGGAPTYEQYF.

The rearrangement links TRBV19 to TRBJ1-5, with D unclear. Trimming stripped 6 bases from V and 7 bases from J, with 19 bases between. The CDR3 covers 15 residues. Germline CDR1 and CDR2: LNHDA and SQIVND (reference sequence). CDR3 sequence (DNA): TGTGCCAGTAGCCATTCCCGGGCCCCCGGACAGCCCCAGCATTTT. Translating gives CASSHSRAPGQPQHF.

This chain joins TRBV11-2 and TRBJ2-5; 9 bases agree with TRBD1. V shed 1 base, J shed 1 base, and the junction held 1 base outside the gene matches. The V gene's germline CDR1 is SGHAT and CDR2 FQNNGV. This CDR3 has 15 amino acids. CDR3 protein: CASSLGDRVQETQYF. DNA of the CDR3: TGTGCCAGCAGCTTAGGGGACAGGGTCCAAGAGACCCAGTACTTC. Full variable domain (outside the CDR3, taken from reference TRBV11-2 and TRBJ2-5): EAGVAQSPRYKIIEKRQSVAFWCNPISGHATLYWYQQILGQGPKLLIQFQNNGVVDDSQLPKDRFSAERLKGVDSTLKIQPAKLEDSAVYLCASSLGDRVQETQYFGPGTRLLVL.

This clone showed up just a few times. The chain carries TRBV19 and TRBJ2-7; D gene unclear. The germline V gene has CDR1 LNHDA and CDR2 SQIVND (reference sequence). The V gene lost 5 bases and the J gene lost 3 bases, with 5 bases spanning the gap. The CDR3 sequence is 11 residues long. The CDR3, as DNA: TGTGCCAGTAGTGACAACTACGAGCAGTACTTC. Translated: CASSDNYEQYF.

The V gene is TRBV11-2, the J gene TRBJ2-3; D remains ambiguous. Germline CDR1 SGHAT, CDR2 FQNNGV. The length of the CDR3 is 18 residues. Trimming stripped 0 bases from V and 0 bases from J, with 16 bases between. The CDR3 bases are TGTGCCAGCAGCTTAGACCCCCCCCTCCAATCCAGCACAGATACGCAGTATTTT. Amino acid sequence: CASSLDPPLQSSTDTQYF.

Remarks on this clone: The sample contains more than one DNA sequence encoding this CDR3. V is TRBV28 and J is TRBJ2-7, with unresolved D. Germline CDR1 is MDHEN and CDR2 is SYDVKM. CDR3 length: 11 residues. V lost 5 bases and J lost 4, with 6 bases in between. The CDR3 protein is CASSPLYEQYF. The CDR3 coding sequence is TGTGCCAGCAGTCCCCTTTACGAGCAGTACTTC.

In DNA form, the CDR3 reads TGTGCCAGTAGTATTCCGGGGGGGCCCTACGAGCAGTACTTC. It codes for CASSIPGGPYEQYF. The chain employs TRBV19 and TRBJ2-7, with 8 nucleotides matching TRBD2. The CDR3 runs 14 residues. Germline V gene sequence: CDR1 LNHDA, CDR2 SQIVND (reference sequence). J gave up 2 bases and V 3 bases, and 3 bases lay outside the gene matches. Using reference TRBV19 and TRBJ2-7 for the parts outside the CDR3, the full variable domain is DGGITQSPKYLFRKEGQNVTLSCEQNLNHDAMYWYRQDPGQGLRLIYYSQIVNDFQKGDIAEGYSVSREKKESFPLTVTSAQKNPTAFYLCASSIPGGPYEQYFGPGTRLTVT.